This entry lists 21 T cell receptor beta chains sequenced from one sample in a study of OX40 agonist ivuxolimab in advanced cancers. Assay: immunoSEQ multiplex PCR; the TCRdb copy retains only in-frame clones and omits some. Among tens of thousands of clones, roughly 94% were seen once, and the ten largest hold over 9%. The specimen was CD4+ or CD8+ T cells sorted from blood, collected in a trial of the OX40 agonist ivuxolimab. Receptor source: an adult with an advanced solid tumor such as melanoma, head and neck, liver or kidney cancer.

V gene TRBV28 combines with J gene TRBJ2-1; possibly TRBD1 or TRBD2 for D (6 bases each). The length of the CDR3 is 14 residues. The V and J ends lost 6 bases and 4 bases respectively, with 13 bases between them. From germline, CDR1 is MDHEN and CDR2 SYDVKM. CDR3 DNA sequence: TGTGCCAGCAGACCTAGGGGGAGGTACAATGAGCAGTTCTTC. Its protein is CASRPRGRYNEQFF.

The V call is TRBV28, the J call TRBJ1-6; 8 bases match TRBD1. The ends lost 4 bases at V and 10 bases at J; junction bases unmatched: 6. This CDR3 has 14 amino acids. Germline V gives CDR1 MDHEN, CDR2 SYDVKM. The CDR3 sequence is CASSSTGERSPLHF. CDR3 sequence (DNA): TGTGCCAGCAGTTCGACAGGGGAACGGTCACCCCTCCACTTT.

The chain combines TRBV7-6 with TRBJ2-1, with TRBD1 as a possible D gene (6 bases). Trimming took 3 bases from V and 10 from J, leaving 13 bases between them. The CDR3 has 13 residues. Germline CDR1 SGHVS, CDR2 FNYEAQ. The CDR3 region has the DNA TGTGCCAGCAGCTTTGGACAGTACGAGGAGCAGTTCTTC. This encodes CASSFGQYEEQFF. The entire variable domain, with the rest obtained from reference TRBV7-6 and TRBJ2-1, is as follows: GAGVSQSPRYKVTKRGQDVALRCDPISGHVSLYWYRQALGQGPEFLTYFNYEAQQDKSGLPNDRFSAERPEGSISTLTIQRTEQRDSAMYRCASSFGQYEEQFFGPGTRLTVL.

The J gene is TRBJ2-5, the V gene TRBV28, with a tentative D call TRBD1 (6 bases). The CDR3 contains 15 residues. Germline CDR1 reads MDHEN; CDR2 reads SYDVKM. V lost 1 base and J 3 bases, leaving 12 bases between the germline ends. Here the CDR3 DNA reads TGTGCCAGCAGTTTATTATCGAACAGGGAAGAGACCCAGTACTTC. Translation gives CASSLLSNREETQYF.

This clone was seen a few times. In DNA, the CDR3 is TGTGCCAGCAGTTGGACAGATGGCTACACCTTC. Translation: CASSWTDGYTF. The J gene is TRBJ1-2, the V gene TRBV28; perhaps TRBD1 as D (6 bases). The CDR3 totals 11 residues. CDR1 and CDR2 (germline): MDHEN, SYDVKM. V lost 4 bases to trimming and J lost 6 bases, with 6 bases between them.

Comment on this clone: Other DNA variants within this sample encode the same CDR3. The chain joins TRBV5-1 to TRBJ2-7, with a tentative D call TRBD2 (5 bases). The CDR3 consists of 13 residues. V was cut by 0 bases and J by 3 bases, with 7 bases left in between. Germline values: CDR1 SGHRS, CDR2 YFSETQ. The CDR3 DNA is TGCGCCAGCAGCTTGGCGACTAACTACGAGCAGTACTTC. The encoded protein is CASSLATNYEQYF. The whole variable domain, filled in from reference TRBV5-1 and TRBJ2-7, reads KAGVTQTPRYLIKTRGQQVTLSCSPISGHRSVSWYQQTPGQGLQFLFEYFSETQRNKGNFPGRFSGRQFSNSRSEMNVSTLELGDSALYLCASSLATNYEQYFGPGTRLTVT.

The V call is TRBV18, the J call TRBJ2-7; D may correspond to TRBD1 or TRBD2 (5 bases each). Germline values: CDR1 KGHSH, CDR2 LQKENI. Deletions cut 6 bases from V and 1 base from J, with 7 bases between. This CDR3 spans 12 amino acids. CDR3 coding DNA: TGTGCCAGCTCCGAGGGGTCCTACGAGCAGTACTTC. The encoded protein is CASSEGSYEQYF.

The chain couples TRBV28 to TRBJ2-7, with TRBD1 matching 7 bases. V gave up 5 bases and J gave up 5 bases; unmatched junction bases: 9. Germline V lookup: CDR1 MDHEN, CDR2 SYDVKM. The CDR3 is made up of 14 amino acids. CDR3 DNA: TGTGCCAGCAGTCCGCCCACAGGGGACCACGAGCAGTACTTC. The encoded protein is CASSPPTGDHEQYF. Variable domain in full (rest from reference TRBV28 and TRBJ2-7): DVKVTQSSRYLVKRTGEKVFLECVQDMDHENMFWYRQDPGLGLRLIYFSYDVKMKEKGDIPEGYSVSREKKERFSLILESASTNQTSMYLCASSPPTGDHEQYFGPGTRLTVT.

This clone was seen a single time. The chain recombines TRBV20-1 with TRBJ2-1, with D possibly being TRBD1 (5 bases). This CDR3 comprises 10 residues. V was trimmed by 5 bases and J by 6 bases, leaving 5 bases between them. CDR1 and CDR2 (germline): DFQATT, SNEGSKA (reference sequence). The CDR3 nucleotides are TGCAGTGCTCAGGGCAATGAGCAGTTCTTC. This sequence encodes CSAQGNEQFF.

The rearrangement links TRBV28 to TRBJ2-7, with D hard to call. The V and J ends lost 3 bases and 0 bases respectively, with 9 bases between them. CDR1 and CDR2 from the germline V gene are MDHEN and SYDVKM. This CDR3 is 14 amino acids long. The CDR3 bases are TGTGCCAGCAGTTTTTCGCCAGGCTCCTACGAGCAGTACTTC. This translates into CASSFSPGSYEQYF.

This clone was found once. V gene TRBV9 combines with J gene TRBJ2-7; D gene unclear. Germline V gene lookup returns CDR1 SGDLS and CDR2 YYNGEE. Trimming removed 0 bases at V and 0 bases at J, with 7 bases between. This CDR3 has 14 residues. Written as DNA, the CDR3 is TGTGCCAGCAGCGTAGCTACCTACTCCTACGAGCAGTACTTC. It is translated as CASSVATYSYEQYF.

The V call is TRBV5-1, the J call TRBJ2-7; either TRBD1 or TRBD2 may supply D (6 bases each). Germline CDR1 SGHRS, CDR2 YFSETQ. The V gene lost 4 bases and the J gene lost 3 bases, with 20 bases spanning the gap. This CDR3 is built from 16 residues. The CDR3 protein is CASSHGGGSFDYEQYF. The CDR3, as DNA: TGCGCCAGCAGCCATGGAGGGGGGAGCTTCGACTACGAGCAGTACTTC.

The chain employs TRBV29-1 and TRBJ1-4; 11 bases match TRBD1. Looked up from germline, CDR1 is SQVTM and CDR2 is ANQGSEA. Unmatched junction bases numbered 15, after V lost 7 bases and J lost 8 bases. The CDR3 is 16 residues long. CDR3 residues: CSAAVPGQGVNEKLFF. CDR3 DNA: TGCAGCGCCGCAGTCCCGGGACAGGGGGTAAACGAAAAACTGTTTTTT.

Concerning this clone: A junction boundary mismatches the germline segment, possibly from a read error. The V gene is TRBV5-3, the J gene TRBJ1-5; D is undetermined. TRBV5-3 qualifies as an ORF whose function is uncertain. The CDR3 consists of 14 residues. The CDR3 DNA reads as TGTGCCAGCAGCTTGTTGGAGGGAGAACAGCCCCAGCATTTT. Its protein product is CASSLLEGEQPQHF.

CDR3 protein: CASSPSGSFAETQYF. The CDR3, as DNA: TGTGCCAGCAGCCCTAGCGGGAGCTTCGCGGAGACCCAGTACTTC. V and J are TRBV5-6 and TRBJ2-5, with 10 bases that match TRBD2. The CDR3 runs to 15 residues. The V segment lost 4 bases and the J segment 5 bases; nucleotides outside the gene matches: 8. Germline assignment: CDR1 SGHDT and CDR2 YYEEEE.

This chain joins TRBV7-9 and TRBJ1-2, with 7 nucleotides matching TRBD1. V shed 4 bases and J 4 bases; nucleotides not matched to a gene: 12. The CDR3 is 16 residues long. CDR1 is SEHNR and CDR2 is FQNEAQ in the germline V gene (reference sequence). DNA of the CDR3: TGTGCCAGCAGCTCCACAGGGACAGTGAGAGGCTATGGCTACACCTTC. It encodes CASSSTGTVRGYGYTF.

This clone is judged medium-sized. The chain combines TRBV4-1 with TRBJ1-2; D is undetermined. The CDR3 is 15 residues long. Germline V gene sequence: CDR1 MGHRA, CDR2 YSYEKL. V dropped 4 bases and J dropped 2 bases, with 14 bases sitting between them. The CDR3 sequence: CASSRSGSGNYGYTF. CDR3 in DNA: TGCGCCAGCAGCCGGTCCGGGTCCGGGAACTATGGCTACACCTTC.

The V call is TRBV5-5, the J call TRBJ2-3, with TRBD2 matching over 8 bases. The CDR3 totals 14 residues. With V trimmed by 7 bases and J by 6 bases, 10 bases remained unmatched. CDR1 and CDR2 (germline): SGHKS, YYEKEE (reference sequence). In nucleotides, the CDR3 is TGTGCCAGCGGTGTTAGCGGGACTACCGATACGCAGTATTTT. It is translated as CASGVSGTTDTQYF.

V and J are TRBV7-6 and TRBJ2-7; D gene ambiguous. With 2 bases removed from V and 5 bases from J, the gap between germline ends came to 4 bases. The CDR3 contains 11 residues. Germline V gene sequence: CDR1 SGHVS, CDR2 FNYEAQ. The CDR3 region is CASSLSDEQYF. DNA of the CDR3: TGTGCCAGCAGCTTATCGGACGAGCAGTACTTC.

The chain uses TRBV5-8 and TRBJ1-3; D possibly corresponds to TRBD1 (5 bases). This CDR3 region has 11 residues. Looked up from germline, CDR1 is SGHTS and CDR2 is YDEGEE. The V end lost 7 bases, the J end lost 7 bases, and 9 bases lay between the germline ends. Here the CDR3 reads CASAPGNTIYF. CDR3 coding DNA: TGTGCCAGCGCCCCAGGGAACACCATATATTTT. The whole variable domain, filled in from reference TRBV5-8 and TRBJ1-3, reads EAGVTQSPTHLIKTRGQQATLRCSPISGHTSVYWYQQALGLGLQFLLWYDEGEERNRGNFPPRFSGRQFPNYSSELNVNALELEDSALYLCASAPGNTIYFGEGSWLTVV.

CDR3 region: CASSFPGGPGTYEQYF. The CDR3 coding sequence is TGTGCCAGCAGCTTCCCCGGGGGCCCTGGAACGTACGAGCAGTACTTC. The chain joins TRBV11-2 to TRBJ2-7; D tentatively fits TRBD1 or TRBD2 (6 bases each). Germline-derived CDR1 and CDR2 are SGHAT and FQNNGV. CDR3 size: 16 residues. The V end lost 3 bases, the J end lost 4 bases, and 19 bases lay between the germline ends.